Detailed here is one T cell receptor beta chain. Its antigen remains unknown. The data derive from a study of cytomegalovirus exposure and HLA in healthy donors. Study overall: Early on, a data release was issued that held tens of millions of unique TCRs from HLA-typed donors.

The germline V gene encodes CDR1 GTSNPN and CDR2 SVGIG (reference sequence). Trimming pared 4 bases from V and 4 bases from J, leaving 11 bases between. The CDR3 has 13 residues. Study results and caveats: Whilst most TCR sequences proved rare, a subset of public TCRs occurred across many donors.

The PCR contained 60 Vbeta and 13 Jbeta primers. Some clones are missing from TCRdb's copy, which holds only in-frame ones; the method was immunoSEQ multiplex PCR. The sample carries about 130,000 clones, 83% recorded once. The source is a woman between 40 and 50 years old in good health and CMV-seropositive. The chain carries TRBV30 and TRBJ2-1; tentative D call: TRBD1 (5 bases). The sequenced sample consisted of PBMCs. The CDR3 DNA is TGTGCCTGGATGAAAGGGGCATACAATGAGCAGTTCTTC. The encoded protein is CAWMKGAYNEQFF.